The 31 T cell receptor beta chains below were found in one sample sequenced in a study of blood T cells in healthy people across ages. A J-beta primer mix and a sample-barcoded 5' primer were used in a second PCR of roughly 6 to 11 cycles. MiXCR, applied by TCRdb to the 5' RACE reads, yields one record per CDR3 protein. This sample yields fewer than 800,000 distinct CDR3 sequences, of which about a third are seen a single time; 15% to 19% belongs to the top ten. Sequencing was performed on blood. The source of these receptors is a woman aged 80 or older in good health.

In its sample, this clonotype was seen many times. The rearrangement joins TRBV5-1 to TRBJ2-1; a weak D match, TRBD2 (6 bases). The germline V and J ends were trimmed by 1 base and 6 bases, with 14 bases remaining between them. This CDR3 region has 15 residues. CDR1 and CDR2 from the germline V gene are SGHRS and YFSETQ. The CDR3 here is CASSLTSRALNEQFF. The CDR3 DNA reads TGCGCCAGCAGCTTGACTAGCCGGGCCCTCAATGAGCAGTTCTTC.

This clonotype was seen at least ten times. The rearrangement joins TRBV5-1 to TRBJ2-7, with D uncertain. V gave up 3 bases and J gave up 7 bases, with 8 bases separating them. Germline CDR1 reads SGHRS; CDR2 reads YFSETQ. This CDR3 has 11 amino acids. The CDR3 loop reads CASSSHREQYF. In DNA form, the CDR3 reads TGCGCCAGCAGCTCACATCGGGAGCAGTACTTC.

V and J are TRBV6-2 or TRBV6-3 and TRBJ2-1; the match to TRBD2 covers 10 bases. CDR1 MNHEY and CDR2 SVGEGT come from the germline V gene. This CDR3 has 17 amino acids. V shed 4 bases and J 7 bases; nucleotides not matched to a gene: 13. The CDR3 DNA sequence: TGTGCCAGCAGTTCCAGCGGGAGGGCCAAAGGCCGTAATGAGCAGTTCTTC. Its translation: CASSSSGRAKGRNEQFF.

This chain links TRBV7-2 with TRBJ2-5; 10 bases are shared with TRBD2. Trimming at V came to 4 bases and at J to 5 bases, leaving 16 bases not matched to a gene. Germline-derived CDR1 and CDR2 are SGHTA and FQGNSA. The CDR3 loop spans 18 amino acids. CDR3 in DNA: TGTGCCAGCAGCTCCGCGGAGGTGCTAGCGGGAGTCGGGGAGACCCAGTACTTC. Translation gives CASSSAEVLAGVGETQYF. The variable domain in full, with the rest retrieved from reference TRBV7-2 and TRBJ2-5, is GAGVSQSPSNKVTEKGKDVELRCDPISGHTALYWYRQSLGQGLEFLIYFQGNSAPDKSGLPSDRFSAERTGGSVSTLTIQRTQQEDSAVYLCASSSAEVLAGVGETQYFGPGTRLLVL.

The rearrangement joins TRBV7-2 to TRBJ1-6; no firm D call. The CDR3 length is 16 residues. Trimming removed 5 bases from V and 7 bases from J, with 18 bases in between. Per the germline V gene, CDR1 is SGHTA and CDR2 is FQGNSA. CDR3 sequence reads: CASSRGSSGGNSPLHF. CDR3 DNA: TGTGCCAGCAGCAGAGGAAGTAGCGGAGGGAATTCACCCCTCCACTTT. The whole variable domain, filled in from reference TRBV7-2 and TRBJ1-6, reads GAGVSQSPSNKVTEKGKDVELRCDPISGHTALYWYRQSLGQGLEFLIYFQGNSAPDKSGLPSDRFSAERTGGSVSTLTIQRTQQEDSAVYLCASSRGSSGGNSPLHFGNGTRLTVT.

The genes are TRBV21-1 and TRBJ1-3; the table gives TRBD1 as D, unverified against the DNA. TRBV21-1 is an annotated pseudogene. CDR3 length: 15 amino acids. CDR3 sequence: CASSQQGPSGNTIYF. The CDR3 nucleotides are TGTGCCAGCAGCCAACAGGGTCCCTCTGGAAACACCATATATTTT.

In this sample, this clonotype turned up many times. The chain uses TRBV3-1 and TRBJ2-5; 7 bases agree with TRBD2. The CDR3 loop spans 15 amino acids. After removal of 1 base from V and 5 bases from J, the junction contained 7 bases not matched to a gene. The germline gives CDR1 LGHDT, CDR2 YNNKEL (reference sequence). The CDR3 reads CASSQGSAGRETQYF. As DNA, the CDR3 is TGTGCCAGCAGCCAAGGTTCAGCGGGGAGGGAGACCCAGTACTTC.

J is TRBJ2-3 and V is TRBV30, with D possibly matching TRBD2 (6 bases). V was cut by 8 bases and J by 5 bases, with 17 bases left in between. This CDR3 is 13 amino acids long. Germline V gene sequence: CDR1 GTSNPN, CDR2 SVGIG (reference sequence). CDR3 DNA sequence: TGTGCCGGGGGGTCCCTTTCGGGAGATACGCAGTATTTT. Translation gives CAGGSLSGDTQYF.

This clonotype was detected a few times. Since a much larger clone is just one base distant, this may be a read error. The chain employs TRBV29-1 and TRBJ2-6, with D tentatively TRBD1 (5 bases). CDR1 is SQVTM and CDR2 is ANQGSEA in the germline V gene. There are 13 residues in the CDR3. CDR3 residues: CSVAPSGANVRTF. The CDR3 DNA follows: TGCAGCGTTGCCCCCTCTGGGGCCAACGTCCGGACTTTC.

The chain uses TRBV29-1 and TRBJ1-2, with a tentative D call TRBD1 (5 bases). The CDR3 contains 13 residues. Germline CDR1 is SQVTM and CDR2 is ANQGSEA. Trimming took 7 bases from V and 5 from J, leaving 17 bases between them. CDR3 sequence reads: CSGSVGLLYGYTF. DNA of the CDR3: TGCAGCGGGAGCGTGGGACTGCTGTATGGCTACACCTTC.

In this sample, this clonotype turned up many times. J is TRBJ2-1 and V is TRBV20-1; the D gene is possibly TRBD1 (6 bases). Germline CDR1 DFQATT, CDR2 SNEGSKA (reference sequence). The CDR3 contains 14 residues. The V gene lost 5 bases and the J gene lost 11 bases, with 22 bases spanning the gap. CDR3 DNA: TGCAGTGCTTCCCGAGAGGTACAGGGTCATAAGCAGTTCTTC. The encoded protein is CSASREVQGHKQFF.

This clonotype has at least ten counts. The chain joins TRBV5-6 to TRBJ1-5; a possible D gene is TRBD1 (5 bases). CDR1 is SGHDT, CDR2 YYEEEE, per germline. V dropped 1 base and J dropped 5 bases, with 10 bases sitting between them. The CDR3 covers 14 residues. The CDR3 region has the DNA TGTGCCAGCAGCTTGAGGCAGGGATATCAGCCCCAGCATTTT. It yields the protein CASSLRQGYQPQHF.

The V and J genes are TRBV9 and TRBJ1-1, with TRBD1 matching 7 bases. The junction had 18 bases not matched to a gene; V was cut back by 4 bases and J by 3 bases. The CDR3 sequence is 18 residues long. Per the germline V gene, CDR1 is SGDLS and CDR2 is YYNGEE. CDR3: CASSPAGTGAFRDTEAFF. CDR3 DNA sequence: TGTGCCAGCAGCCCGGCAGGCACAGGGGCATTCCGGGACACTGAAGCTTTCTTT. The variable domain in full, completed from reference TRBV9 and TRBJ1-1, reads DSGVTQTPKHLITATGQRVTLRCSPRSGDLSVYWYQQSLDQGLQFLIQYYNGEERAKGNILERFSAQQFPDLHSELNLSSLELGDSALYFCASSPAGTGAFRDTEAFFGQGTRLTVV.

This sequence joins TRBV3-1 and TRBJ2-1; TRBD1 aligns across 7 bases. Germline V gene lookup returns CDR1 LGHDT and CDR2 YNNKEL (reference sequence). The length of the CDR3 is 16 residues. As DNA, the CDR3 is TGTGCAATAGCCCGGGGACCGGGACAGAGGGTCCATGAGCAGTTCTTC. It codes for CAIARGPGQRVHEQFF.

In regard to this clonotype: A much larger clone lies a single base off, so this may be a read error. The chain recombines TRBV12-3 or TRBV12-4 with TRBJ1-6, with unresolved D. This CDR3 has 14 residues. The CDR3 loop is CASSLREGNSPPHF. CDR3 in DNA: TGTGCCAGCAGTTTAAGGGAGGGCAATTCACCCCCCCACTTT.

The chain combines TRBV28 with TRBJ1-1; a weak D match, TRBD1 (5 bases). V lost 6 bases, J lost 1 base, and 9 bases lay in between. Germline CDR1 reads MDHEN; CDR2 reads SYDVKM. This CDR3 contains 13 residues. For the CDR3, the DNA is TGTGCCAGCAGACGAGACAGGAACACTGAAGCTTTCTTT. This encodes CASRRDRNTEAFF.

This clonotype was counted ten times or more. The chain carries TRBV20-1 and TRBJ2-7; D may be TRBD1 or TRBD2 (5 bases each). Looked up from germline, CDR1 is DFQATT and CDR2 is SNEGSKA (reference sequence). The CDR3 is made up of 15 amino acids. Trimming stripped 6 bases from V and 0 bases from J, with 18 bases between. In DNA, the CDR3 is TGCAGTGCGCAATTCGGGACGACCTCCTCCTACGAGCAGTACTTC. Protein: CSAQFGTTSSYEQYF.

The table lists this clonotype with many counts. The chain has TRBV5-1 and TRBJ1-1; D uncertain. The V end lost 5 bases, the J end lost 1 base, and 12 bases lay between the germline ends. CDR3 length: 14 amino acids. Germline assignment: CDR1 SGHRS and CDR2 YFSETQ. The CDR3 DNA follows: TGCGCCAGCAGTCGGACTCGAGGGAACACTGAAGCTTTCTTT. Residues: CASSRTRGNTEAFF.

This clonotype was picked up many times. The V gene is TRBV6-5, the J gene TRBJ1-2; TRBD1 might be the D (6 bases). V was pared by 2 bases and J by 4 bases, with 14 bases between. The CDR3 runs to 15 residues. Germline-derived CDR1 and CDR2 are MNHEY and SVGAGI. The CDR3 reads CASSYRGAGSYGYTF. The CDR3 DNA follows: TGTGCCAGCAGTTACCGGGGGGCCGGGAGCTATGGCTACACCTTC.

This clonotype was seen repeatedly, ten times or more. The rearrangement links TRBV7-8 to TRBJ2-7; possible D gene TRBD2, 7 bases. V was clipped by 1 base and J by 7 bases, with 23 bases between them. Germline CDR1 and CDR2: SGHVS and FQNEAQ. This CDR3 comprises 17 residues. The CDR3 sequence: CASSLEVSRGRVREQYF. Written as DNA, the CDR3 is TGTGCCAGCAGCTTAGAGGTCTCGCGGGGGCGCGTGAGGGAGCAGTACTTC.

This clonotype was seen repeatedly, ten times or more. In nucleotides, the CDR3 is TGCAGTGCTAGAGTAACAGTGTCCCAAAACGAGCAGTACTTC. Translation: CSARVTVSQNEQYF. The chain recombines TRBV20-1 with TRBJ2-7; D is uncertain. Between the trimmed V and J ends, which lost 1 base and 5 bases, there was a span of 15 bases. This CDR3 region has 14 residues. In germline, CDR1 is DFQATT, CDR2 SNEGSKA (reference sequence).

V is TRBV2 and J is TRBJ2-4, with a weak D call TRBD2 (5 bases). The J call is doubtful: the DNA matches TRBJ2-5 better. This CDR3 contains 15 residues. Germline CDR1 reads SNHLY; CDR2 reads FYNNEI. CDR3 amino acids: CASSGSGVSQETQYF. The CDR3 DNA reads TGTGCCAGCAGTGGATCCGGGGTTAGCCAAGAGACCCAGTACTTC.

As concerns this clonotype: A read error may explain this, as a much larger clone is one base away. This chain joins TRBV20-1 and TRBJ2-3; 15 bases align to TRBD2. CDR1 is DFQATT, CDR2 SNEGSKA, per germline (reference sequence). The CDR3 length is 14 residues. CDR3 sequence: CNVWTSGGADTQYF. The CDR3 nucleotides read TGCAATGTTTGGACTAGCGGGGGGGCAGATACGCAGTATTTT.

This clonotype appeared many times. This sequence joins TRBV20-1 and TRBJ2-5; no clear D. CDR3 size: 15 residues. Germline loops: CDR1 DFQATT, CDR2 SNEGSKA (reference sequence). Trimming pared 2 bases from V and 0 bases from J, leaving 13 bases between. CDR3 sequence: CSARTHRADQETQYF. CDR3 sequence (DNA): TGCAGTGCTAGAACGCACCGGGCCGACCAAGAGACCCAGTACTTC.

This clonotype was recorded a few times. V and J are TRBV29-1 and TRBJ2-2, with 9 bases that match TRBD2. J gave up 3 bases and V 4 bases, and 3 bases lay outside the gene matches. This CDR3 has 14 amino acids. CDR1 SQVTM and CDR2 ANQGSEA come from the germline V gene. The chain's CDR3 is CSVGGLADTGELFF. Here the CDR3 DNA reads TGCAGCGTTGGGGGACTAGCTGACACCGGGGAGCTGTTTTTT.

This clonotype showed up many times. This chain joins TRBV7-2 and TRBJ2-7, with 7 bases fitting TRBD1. V was pared by 3 bases and J by 2 bases, with 4 bases of the junction left unmatched. Germline V gene sequence: CDR1 SGHTA, CDR2 FQGNSA. The CDR3 has 14 residues. The CDR3 nucleotides read TGTGCCAGCAGCTTGTGGGACAGAGCCTACGAGCAGTACTTC. It translates to CASSLWDRAYEQYF.

This clonotype was observed many times. The rearrangement joins TRBV20-1 to TRBJ2-7, with 9 bases identical to TRBD1. V trimming: 6 bases; J trimming: 5 bases; junction bases outside the gene matches: 8. The CDR3 spans 13 residues. Germline lookup yields CDR1 DFQATT and CDR2 SNEGSKA (reference sequence). CDR3 DNA: TGCAGTGCCGCCCGACAGGGGGTAGACGAGCAGTACTTC. It encodes CSAARQGVDEQYF.

This clonotype was detected only a few times. The chain carries TRBV5-1 and TRBJ1-2; the D gene is possibly TRBD1 (6 bases). Germline lookup yields CDR1 SGHRS and CDR2 YFSETQ. The CDR3 extends over 14 amino acids. Trimming cost V 3 bases and J 5 bases, with 14 bases left between them. CDR3 bases: TGCGCCAGCAGCTGGGGTCAACAGGGTTATGGCTACACCTTC. Residues: CASSWGQQGYGYTF.

This clonotype was counted at least ten times. The rearrangement links TRBV7-7 to TRBJ2-3; D is undetermined. Germline assignment: CDR1 SSHAT and CDR2 FNYEAQ (reference sequence). V lost 1 base, J lost 3 bases, and 8 bases lay in between. The CDR3 consists of 14 residues. In DNA, the CDR3 is TGTGCCAGCAGCTTAGATCGATGGACAGATACGCAGTATTTT. Protein product: CASSLDRWTDTQYF.

For this clonotype: It may be a read error: a sequence one base away is much more abundant. This chain uses TRBV5-1 with TRBJ2-7; 8 bases map to TRBD2. This CDR3 has 14 residues. V lost 2 bases and J lost 3; bases outside the gene matches: 4. The germline CDR1 and CDR2 sequences are SGHRS and YFSETQ. This CDR3 is CASSFGAGVYEQYF. The CDR3 region has the DNA TGCGCCAGCAGCTTCGGAGCGGGGGTCTACGAGCAGTACTTC.

By proportion, this clonotype is medium-sized. Given a much more abundant clone one base away, this may be a read error. The J gene is TRBJ2-7, the V gene TRBV7-2; 9 bases map to TRBD1. CDR3 length equals 14 residues. Germline assignment: CDR1 SGHTA and CDR2 FQGNSA. The V gene end was trimmed by 5 bases and the J gene end by 5 bases; junction bases not matched to a gene: 7. The CDR3 loop reads CASSPDRGGHEQYF. The CDR3 bases are TGTGCCAGCAGCCCGGACAGGGGAGGCCACGAGCAGTACTTC. The full variable domain, rest sourced from reference TRBV7-2 and TRBJ2-7, is GAGVSQSPSNKVTEKGKDVELRCDPISGHTALYWYRQSLGQGLEFLIYFQGNSAPDKSGLPSDRFSAERTGGSVSTLTIQRTQQEDSAVYLCASSPDRGGHEQYFGPGTRLTVT.